One and the same sample provided the 12 T cell receptor beta chains below, sequenced in a study of blood T cell repertoires in COVID-19. Clones were read by immunoSEQ multiplex PCR, and TCRdb kept only the in-frame ones, dropping some. The data show fewer than 250,000 clones, 80% to 90% seen once. Sequenced sample: peripheral blood. Receptor source: a woman aged 70-85 years with active or convalescent COVID-19.

The count of this clone is one. This rearrangement joins TRBV19 to TRBJ1-2; 10 bases line up with TRBD1. Unmatched junction bases numbered 5, after V lost 5 bases and J lost 5 bases. The V gene's germline CDR1 is LNHDA and CDR2 SQIVND (reference sequence). This CDR3 has 14 residues. In nucleotides, the CDR3 is TGTGCCAGTAGTTCAGGGACAGGGGTGTATGGCTACACCTTC. Its translation is CASSSGTGVYGYTF.

This chain joins TRBV7-9 and TRBJ2-1; D uncertain. The germline V gene has CDR1 SEHNR and CDR2 FQNEAQ (reference sequence). Trimming took off 4 bases at V and 0 bases at J, with 16 bases between the two ends. The CDR3 contains 17 residues. The CDR3 DNA reads TGTGCCAGCAGCTGGATGGGTGGTAACAGCTCCTACAATGAGCAGTTCTTC. Encoded protein: CASSWMGGNSSYNEQFF.

The count of this clone is one. This rearrangement joins TRBV18 to TRBJ2-1; D perhaps matches TRBD2 (6 bases). Germline V gives CDR1 KGHSH, CDR2 LQKENI. The germline V and J ends were trimmed by 2 bases and 3 bases, with 11 bases remaining between them. There are 15 residues in the CDR3. This CDR3 reads CASSPLADGYNEQFF. Here the CDR3 DNA reads TGTGCCAGCTCACCATTAGCGGACGGCTACAATGAGCAGTTCTTC. Variable domain in full (rest from reference TRBV18 and TRBJ2-1): NAGVMQNPRHLVRRRGQEARLRCSPMKGHSHVYWYRQLPEEGLKFMVYLQKENIIDESGMPKERFSAEFPKEGPSILRIQQVVRGDSAAYFCASSPLADGYNEQFFGPGTRLTVL.

This clone was found once. V and J are TRBV13 and TRBJ1-2; D remains unclear. Between the trimmed V and J ends, which lost 0 bases and 2 bases, there was a span of 10 bases. CDR3 size: 15 residues. Germline CDR1 is PRHDT and CDR2 is FYEKMQ (reference sequence). The CDR3 coding sequence is TGTGCCAGCAGCTTAGGGCGGACTCAAAACTATGGCTACACCTTC. Translation gives CASSLGRTQNYGYTF.

The V gene is TRBV3-1 (or the pseudogene TRBV3-2), the J gene TRBJ2-6; D perhaps matches TRBD2 (6 bases). V lost 4 bases and J 0 bases, leaving 19 bases between the germline ends. The CDR3 length is 19 residues. Looked up from germline, CDR1 is LGHDT and CDR2 is YNNKEL (reference sequence). The CDR3 bases are TGTGCCAGCAGCCCCCTCCGGAGGGACTTCTTCTCTGGGGCCAACGTCCTGACTTTC. It translates to CASSPLRRDFFSGANVLTF.

The V call is TRBV19, the J call TRBJ1-1, with 8 bases aligning to TRBD1. Germline V gene data show CDR1 as LNHDA and CDR2 as SQIVND (reference sequence). The CDR3 contains 14 residues. The trim removed 7 bases at V and 6 bases at J, leaving 10 bases unmatched. The CDR3 sequence is CASIRQGTGAEAFF. The CDR3 nucleotides are TGTGCCAGTATTCGACAGGGGACCGGGGCTGAAGCTTTCTTT.

The chain combines TRBV4-2 with TRBJ2-1; 9 bases agree with TRBD2. The V gene's germline CDR1 is LGHNA and CDR2 YNFKEQ. Germline trimming cut 4 bases from V and 3 bases from J; bases unmatched to any gene: 7. The length of the CDR3 is 16 residues. This CDR3 reads CASSPLAGALYNEQFF. For the CDR3, the DNA is TGTGCCAGCAGCCCTTTAGCGGGAGCCCTCTACAATGAGCAGTTCTTC.

The rearrangement uses TRBV12-3 or TRBV12-4 and TRBJ2-1; TRBD1 is a possible D gene (6 bases). Trimming removed 5 bases from V and 10 bases from J, with 9 bases in between. The CDR3 loop spans 11 amino acids. CDR3 sequence (DNA): TGTGCCAGCAGTCTAAGGGGGGAGCAGTTCTTC. Translated: CASSLRGEQFF.

The chain employs TRBV5-1 and TRBJ2-7; the match to TRBD1 covers 9 bases. This CDR3 has 13 residues. Germline V CDR1 and CDR2: SGHRS, YFSETQ. Trimming took 7 bases from V and 7 from J; bases not matched to a gene: 9. The CDR3 here is CASGQGSLGEQYF. The CDR3 DNA sequence: TGCGCCAGCGGACAGGGGTCCCTCGGGGAGCAGTACTTC.

This chain joins TRBV6-1 and TRBJ2-1; D may be TRBD2 (5 bases). The germline CDR1 and CDR2 sequences are MNHNS and SASEGT. V lost 0 bases, J lost 6 bases, and 12 bases lay in between. The CDR3 runs to 15 residues. The CDR3 region has the DNA TGTGCCAGCAGTGAAGCCCCCGGGGTGGTCAATGAGCAGTTCTTC. Protein product: CASSEAPGVVNEQFF.

The chain joins TRBV2 to TRBJ2-1; D is ambiguous. The germline gives CDR1 SNHLY, CDR2 FYNNEI. The V and J ends lost 0 bases and 14 bases respectively, with 8 bases between them. The CDR3 length is 11 residues. The CDR3 region is CASSEALSEFF. For the CDR3, the DNA is TGTGCCAGCAGTGAAGCGCTCAGTGAGTTCTTC. Supplemented by reference TRBV2 and TRBJ2-1, the full variable domain reads EPEVTQTPSHQVTQMGQEVILRCVPISNHLYFYWYRQILGQKVEFLVSFYNNEISEKSEIFDDQFSVERPDGSNFTLKIRSTKLEDSAMYFCASSEALSEFFGPGTRLTVL.

This clone was counted a few times. V is TRBV4-1 and J is TRBJ2-1; 13 bases align to TRBD2. V trimming: 3 bases; J trimming: 10 bases; junction bases outside the gene matches: 12. This CDR3 is built from 17 residues. Germline values: CDR1 MGHRA, CDR2 YSYEKL. CDR3 residues: CASSQVLRTSGRWEQFF. The CDR3 DNA follows: TGCGCCAGCAGCCAGGTGTTACGGACTAGCGGGAGATGGGAGCAGTTCTTC.